The 20 T cell receptor beta chains listed next were all sequenced from one sample in a study of Ad26.COV2.S vaccination and SARS-CoV-2 variants (dated by TCRdb to the early 2020s). Per the publication, the treatment or condition label means: roughly 20 received Ad26.COV2.S at low or high dose, single or two shots; about 5 received placebo; per-sample allocation not given. Repertoires of vaccine and placebo recipients were sequenced from samples taken on day 63 after the first injection. Library preparation used the immunoSEQ multiplex PCR assay. Held by TCRdb, this immuneACCESS table contains in-frame sequences only and omits some clones. Under half of the omission traces to an unresolved V gene where checked; the cause of the rest is unknown. The sample records around 450,000 clones, nearly 90% of which are singletons. The ten largest clones represent around 1.6% of the sample. Specimen: peripheral blood, collected in a trial of Ad26.COV2.S vaccine versus placebo. The receptors derive from a person aged 18-65 years who received the Ad26.COV2.S COVID-19 vaccine or a placebo.

CDR3 amino acids: CASRGTQQANYGYTF. Here the CDR3 DNA reads TGTGCCAGTAGGGGGACACAACAAGCTAACTATGGCTACACCTTC. This chain links TRBV19 with TRBJ1-2; D might be TRBD1 (6 bases). This CDR3 is 15 amino acids long. Germline-derived CDR1 and CDR2 are LNHDA and SQIVND (reference sequence). V lost 6 bases, J lost 0 bases, and 14 bases lay in between. Supplemented by reference TRBV19 and TRBJ1-2, the full variable domain reads DGGITQSPKYLFRKEGQNVTLSCEQNLNHDAMYWYRQDPGQGLRLIYYSQIVNDFQKGDIAEGYSVSREKKESFPLTVTSAQKNPTAFYLCASRGTQQANYGYTFGSGTRLTVV.

The V call is TRBV11-3, the J call TRBJ2-3, with D tentatively TRBD1 (5 bases). CDR1 and CDR2 (germline): SGHNT, YENEEA. The CDR3 extends over 15 amino acids. The V end lost 6 bases, the J end lost 0 bases, and 13 bases lay between the germline ends. CDR3 coding DNA: TGTGCCAGCAGGTGGACAAGGGCTAGCACAGATACGCAGTATTTT. Amino acid sequence: CASRWTRASTDTQYF.

The chain uses TRBV19 and TRBJ2-3; no clear D. Germline-derived CDR1 and CDR2 are LNHDA and SQIVND (reference sequence). V lost 7 bases, J lost 2 bases, and 13 bases lay in between. The CDR3 spans 14 residues. CDR3 coding DNA: TGTGCCAGTACCACCGGCCATTACACAGATACGCAGTATTTT. It translates to CASTTGHYTDTQYF. Using reference TRBV19 and TRBJ2-3 for the parts outside the CDR3, the full variable domain is DGGITQSPKYLFRKEGQNVTLSCEQNLNHDAMYWYRQDPGQGLRLIYYSQIVNDFQKGDIAEGYSVSREKKESFPLTVTSAQKNPTAFYLCASTTGHYTDTQYFGPGTRLTVL.

The chain couples TRBV18 to TRBJ2-7, with 8 bases aligning to TRBD1. J lost 4 bases, V lost 1 base, and 9 bases had no gene match. CDR3 size: 16 residues. Germline CDR1 and CDR2: KGHSH and LQKENI. The chain's CDR3 is CASSPLPTGARYEQYF. The CDR3 DNA follows: TGTGCCAGCTCACCACTCCCGACAGGGGCACGATACGAGCAGTACTTC.

This clone was detected once. This chain connects TRBV6-5 to TRBJ1-2, with no clear D. V lost 7 bases and J 7 bases, leaving 19 bases between the germline ends. The CDR3 covers 14 residues. Germline CDR1 MNHEY, CDR2 SVGAGI. The CDR3 nucleotides read TGTGCCAGCAACGAAAATGGCAAAGTCAGTGGCTACACCTTC. Translated, it gives CASNENGKVSGYTF.

The chain recombines TRBV6-5 with TRBJ2-5; 8 nucleotides align to TRBD2. Germline CDR1 and CDR2: MNHEY and SVGAGI. CDR3 length equals 14 residues. Trimming took 7 bases from V and 7 from J; bases not matched to a gene: 11. The CDR3 nucleotides are TGTGCCAGCACCACTCCGGGGGGGGTAGGGACCCAGTACTTC. Protein product: CASTTPGGVGTQYF.

The chain joins TRBV4-1 to TRBJ2-7; the match to TRBD2 covers 11 bases. This CDR3 contains 15 residues. Germline V gives CDR1 MGHRA, CDR2 YSYEKL. V lost 4 bases to trimming and J lost 3 bases; unmatched junction nucleotides: 5. Here the CDR3 reads CASSLSSGGSYEQYF. In DNA form, the CDR3 reads TGCGCCAGCAGCCTTTCTAGCGGGGGGAGCTACGAGCAGTACTTC.

V usage is TRBV30 and J usage is TRBJ1-6, with a tentative D call TRBD1 (5 bases). Between the trimmed V and J ends, which lost 0 bases and 6 bases, there was a span of 6 bases. The CDR3 runs 13 residues. Per germline, CDR1 GTSNPN and CDR2 SVGIG (reference sequence). The CDR3 DNA reads as TGTGCCTGGAGTGTCGGGGGTAATTCACCCCTCCACTTT. Translating gives CAWSVGGNSPLHF.

V and J are TRBV7-9 and TRBJ2-1; D remains ambiguous. Deletions cut 3 bases from V and 6 bases from J, with 12 bases between. The CDR3 totals 14 residues. Per the germline V gene, CDR1 is SEHNR and CDR2 is FQNEAQ (reference sequence). In nucleotides, the CDR3 is TGTGCCAGCAGCTTCGATCACCGGTTCAATGAGCAGTTCTTC. Its translation: CASSFDHRFNEQFF. The variable domain in full, with the rest retrieved from reference TRBV7-9 and TRBJ2-1, is DTGVSQNPRHKITKRGQNVTFRCDPISEHNRLYWYRQTLGQGPEFLTYFQNEAQLEKSRLLSDRFSAERPKGSFSTLEIQRTEQGDSAMYLCASSFDHRFNEQFFGPGTRLTVL.

The chain carries TRBV21-1 and TRBJ2-3. TRBV21-1 is classified as a pseudogene. This CDR3 contains 16 residues. CDR3 sequence reads: CASSKVPGMVTDTQYF. The DNA for the CDR3 is TGTGCCAGCAGCAAAGTCCCGGGCATGGTAACAGATACGCAGTATTTT.

This chain connects TRBV7-2 to TRBJ2-7, with 10 bases identical to TRBD2. In germline, CDR1 is SGHTA, CDR2 FQGNSA. The CDR3 length is 15 residues. The V gene end was trimmed by 5 bases and the J gene end by 0 bases; junction bases not matched to a gene: 4. CDR3 loop: CASSNRTSGSYEQYF. The DNA of the CDR3 is TGTGCCAGCAGCAACCGGACTAGCGGCTCCTACGAGCAGTACTTC.

In this sample, this clone turned up many times. The chain employs TRBV10-1 and TRBJ1-1, with D possibly TRBD1 on 5 matching bases. This CDR3 comprises 15 residues. Trimming took off 5 bases at V and 2 bases at J, with 15 bases between the two ends. Germline CDR1 WNHNN, CDR2 SYGVQD (reference sequence). The chain's CDR3 is CASSPSQGINTEAFF. For the CDR3, the DNA is TGCGCCAGCAGTCCATCCCAGGGAATTAACACTGAAGCTTTCTTT.

The V call is TRBV7-3, the J call TRBJ2-1; 9 bases line up with TRBD2. In germline, CDR1 is SGHTA, CDR2 FQGTGA. V was clipped by 5 bases and J by 7 bases; unmatched bases: 12. This CDR3 has 16 residues. In DNA, the CDR3 is TGTGCCAGCAGCCCCCGGGGGGCGGGGGGGCTTAATGAGCAGTTCTTC. Its translation: CASSPRGAGGLNEQFF.

The V gene is TRBV6-5, the J gene TRBJ2-2, with D perhaps TRBD2 (5 bases). Looked up from germline, CDR1 is MNHEY and CDR2 is SVGAGI. This CDR3 has 15 residues. V lost 6 bases and J lost 1, with 12 bases in between. The DNA of the CDR3 is TGTGCCAGCAGGGTCGAGCGGCGGAACACCGGGGAGCTGTTTTTT. Translated: CASRVERRNTGELFF.

The gene calls are TRBV15 and TRBJ2-7; D could derive from TRBD1 or TRBD2 (5 bases each). The CDR3 consists of 13 residues. Germline V gene lookup returns CDR1 LNHNV and CDR2 YYDKDF (reference sequence). V was cut by 3 bases and J by 2 bases, with 8 bases left in between. CDR3 region: CATSRGDAYEQYF. The DNA for the CDR3 is TGTGCCACCAGCAGGGGGGACGCCTACGAGCAGTACTTC.

This chain links TRBV2 with TRBJ1-1; D remains unclear. The V gene lost 7 bases and the J gene lost 5 bases, with 8 bases spanning the gap. This CDR3 spans 11 amino acids. The V gene's germline CDR1 is SNHLY and CDR2 FYNNEI. CDR3 region: CASTFSTEAFF. Here the CDR3 DNA reads TGTGCCAGCACCTTCAGTACTGAAGCTTTCTTT.

J is TRBJ2-3 and V is TRBV15, with no clear D. The CDR3 has 16 residues. From germline, CDR1 is LNHNV and CDR2 YYDKDF (reference sequence). Trimming left V 5 bases short and J 2 bases short, with 17 bases between. In DNA, the CDR3 is TGTGCCACCAGCCTACTCTCAAGTGGAGCCACAGATACGCAGTATTTT. It codes for CATSLLSSGATDTQYF.

The chain has TRBV29-1 and TRBJ2-7; 10 bases agree with TRBD1. Trimming cost V 4 bases and J 3 bases; bases outside gene matches: 6. This CDR3 has 14 residues. Germline lookup yields CDR1 SQVTM and CDR2 ANQGSEA. For the CDR3, the DNA is TGCAGCGTTGTAAGGGGGACAGGGGACTACGAGCAGTACTTC. Residues: CSVVRGTGDYEQYF.

The V gene is TRBV18, the J gene TRBJ1-2; 7 bases fit TRBD1. This CDR3 has 13 amino acids. In germline, CDR1 is KGHSH, CDR2 LQKENI. The V segment lost 4 bases and the J segment 3 bases; nucleotides outside the gene matches: 2. The CDR3 DNA sequence: TGTGCCAGCTCACGAGGGACAGACTATGGCTACACCTTC. Its translation is CASSRGTDYGYTF.

The V and J genes are TRBV15 and TRBJ1-1; D remains ambiguous. Germline CDR1 is LNHNV and CDR2 is YYDKDF (reference sequence). V dropped 4 bases and J dropped 3 bases, with 6 bases sitting between them. CDR3 length equals 12 residues. The CDR3 nucleotides are TGTGCCACCAGCATTGGAGACACTGAAGCTTTCTTT. As protein: CATSIGDTEAFF.